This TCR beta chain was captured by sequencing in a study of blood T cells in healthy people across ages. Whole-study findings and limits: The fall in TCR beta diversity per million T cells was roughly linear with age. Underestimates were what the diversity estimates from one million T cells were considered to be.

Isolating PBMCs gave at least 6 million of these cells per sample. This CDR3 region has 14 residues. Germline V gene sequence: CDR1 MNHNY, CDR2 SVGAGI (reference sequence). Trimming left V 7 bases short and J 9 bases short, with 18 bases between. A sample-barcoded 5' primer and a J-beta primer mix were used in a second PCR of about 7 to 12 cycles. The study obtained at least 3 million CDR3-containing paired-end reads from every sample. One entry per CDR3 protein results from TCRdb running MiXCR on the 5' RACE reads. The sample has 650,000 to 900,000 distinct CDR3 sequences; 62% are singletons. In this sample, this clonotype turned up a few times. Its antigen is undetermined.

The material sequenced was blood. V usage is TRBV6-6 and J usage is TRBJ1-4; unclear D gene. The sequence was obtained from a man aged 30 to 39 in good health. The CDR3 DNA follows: TGTGCCAGCACCTTGGGATTGGGGTCTCAAAAACTGTTTTTT. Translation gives CASTLGLGSQKLFF.